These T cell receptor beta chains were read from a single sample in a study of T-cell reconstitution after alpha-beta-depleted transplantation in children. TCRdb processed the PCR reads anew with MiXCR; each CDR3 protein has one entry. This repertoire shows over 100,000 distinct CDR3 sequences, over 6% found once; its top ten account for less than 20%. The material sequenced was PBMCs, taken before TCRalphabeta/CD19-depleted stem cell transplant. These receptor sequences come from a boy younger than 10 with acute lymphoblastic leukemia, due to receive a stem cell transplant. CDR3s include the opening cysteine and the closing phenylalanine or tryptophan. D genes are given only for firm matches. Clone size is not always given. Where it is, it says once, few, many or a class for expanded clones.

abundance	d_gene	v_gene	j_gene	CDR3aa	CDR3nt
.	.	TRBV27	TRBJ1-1	CASSAGPNTEAFF	TGTGCCAGCAGTGCAGGACCGAACACTGAAGCTTTCTTT
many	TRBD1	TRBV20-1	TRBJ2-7	CSARDPVDRAGYEQYF	TGCAGTGCTAGAGATCCCGTCGACAGGGCGGGCTACGAGCAGTACTTC
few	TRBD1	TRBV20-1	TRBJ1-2	CSGLTGGIGYGYTF	TGCAGCGGTCTTACAGGGGGAATAGGGTATGGCTACACCTTC
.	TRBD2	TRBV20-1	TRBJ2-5	CSAESPSSGVQETQYF	TGCAGTGCGGAGTCTCCTTCTAGCGGGGTCCAAGAGACCCAGTACTTC
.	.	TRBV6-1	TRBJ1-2	CASSRDGNYGYTF	TGTGCCAGCAGTCGGGACGGGAACTATGGCTACACCTTC
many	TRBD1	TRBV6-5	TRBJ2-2	CASSSRTGYTGELFF	TGTGCCAGCAGTTCACGGACAGGTTACACCGGGGAGCTGTTTTTT
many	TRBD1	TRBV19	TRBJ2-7	CASRSTGGVYEQYF	TGTGCCAGTAGATCGACAGGGGGGGTCTACGAGCAGTACTTC
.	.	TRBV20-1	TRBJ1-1	CSARDRGRGNTEAFF	TGCAGTGCTAGAGACAGGGGTAGGGGGAACACTGAAGCTTTCTTT
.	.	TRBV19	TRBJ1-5	CASSGRFRDPSYF	TGTGCCAGTAGTGGCAGATTCCGGGACCCCTCGTATTTT
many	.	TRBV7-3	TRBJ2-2	CASSHSGGELFF	TGTGCCAGCAGCCACTCTGGCGGGGAGCTGTTTTTT
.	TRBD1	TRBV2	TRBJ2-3	CASSSRGDTQYF	TGTGCCAGCAGCTCCAGGGGGGATACGCAGTATTTT
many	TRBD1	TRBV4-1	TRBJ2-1	CASSPGQGAVQFF	TGCGCCAGCAGCCCGGGACAGGGGGCTGTGCAGTTCTTC
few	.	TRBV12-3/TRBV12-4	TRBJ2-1	CASSFGGGNEQFF	TGTGCCAGCAGTTTTGGGGGAGGCAATGAGCAGTTCTTC
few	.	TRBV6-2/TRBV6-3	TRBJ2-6	CASMGWGANVLTF	TGTGCCAGTATGGGCTGGGGGGCCAACGTCCTGACTTTC
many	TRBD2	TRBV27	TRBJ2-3	CASSRTSSSTDTQYF	TGTGCCAGCAGTCGGACTAGCTCGAGCACAGATACGCAGTATTTT
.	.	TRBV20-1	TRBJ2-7	CSASVDTPYEQYF	TGCAGTGCTAGCGTCGACACTCCCTACGAGCAGTACTTC
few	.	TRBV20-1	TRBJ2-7	CSSGASYEQYF	TGCAGTTCAGGGGCGTCCTACGAGCAGTACTTC
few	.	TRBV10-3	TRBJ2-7	CAISEKFDGPYEQYF	TGTGCCATCAGTGAGAAGTTCGACGGGCCGTACGAGCAGTACTTC
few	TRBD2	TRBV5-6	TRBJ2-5	CASSLSGREETQYF	TGTGCCAGCAGCTTGTCAGGGCGGGAGGAGACCCAGTACTTC
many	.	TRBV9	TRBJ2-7	CASSVDLFSYEQYF	TGTGCCAGCAGCGTGGACTTATTCTCCTACGAGCAGTACTTC
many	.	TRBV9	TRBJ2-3	CASSQDLGGSTDTQYF	TGTGCCAGCAGCCAAGACCTAGGGGGGAGCACAGATACGCAGTATTTT
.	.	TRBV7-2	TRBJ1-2	CASSSLLAVLGGYTF	TGTGCCAGCAGCTCGCTACTGGCAGTACTAGGGGGCTACACCTTC
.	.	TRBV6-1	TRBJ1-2	CASSEIETATNYGYTF	TGTGCCAGCAGTGAAATCGAGACAGCCACTAACTATGGCTACACCTTC
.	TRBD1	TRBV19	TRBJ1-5	CASSMGQGINQPQHF	TGTGCCAGTAGTATGGGACAGGGGATCAATCAGCCCCAGCATTTT
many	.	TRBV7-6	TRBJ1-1	CASSLVTGNTEAFF	TGTGCCAGCAGCTTAGTAACAGGGAACACTGAAGCTTTCTTT
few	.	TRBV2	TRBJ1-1	CASSQQPYSVEAFF	TGTGCCAGCTCACAGCAACCATACAGCGTTGAAGCTTTCTTT
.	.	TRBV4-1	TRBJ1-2	CASRTLTGGYGYTF	TGCGCCAGCAGGACTTTAACGGGGGGCTATGGCTACACCTTC
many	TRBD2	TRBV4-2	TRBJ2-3	CASSTSGSLGTQYF	TGTGCCAGCAGTACTAGCGGGTCGCTCGGTACGCAGTATTTT
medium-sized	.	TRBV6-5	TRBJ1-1	CASTLAGNTEAFF	TGTGCCAGCACCCTGGCCGGGAACACTGAAGCTTTCTTT
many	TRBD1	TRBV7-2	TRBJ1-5	CASSAGQVNQPQHF	TGTGCCAGCAGCGCCGGACAGGTTAATCAGCCCCAGCATTTT
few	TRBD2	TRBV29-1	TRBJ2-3	CSVGPFAESGGPTDTQYF	TGCAGCGTTGGCCCCTTCGCAGAAAGCGGGGGGCCTACAGATACGCAGTATTTT
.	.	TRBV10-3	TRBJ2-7	CAIRPGSSTYEQYF	TGTGCCATCAGGCCAGGGAGCTCAACCTACGAGCAGTACTTC
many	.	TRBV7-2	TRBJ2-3	CASSSLDGYTDTQYF	TGTGCCAGCAGCTCCCTAGACGGATACACAGATACGCAGTATTTT
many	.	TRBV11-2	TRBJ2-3	CASSLRENLYTDTQYF	TGTGCCAGCAGCCTCCGGGAGAACCTATACACAGATACGCAGTATTTT
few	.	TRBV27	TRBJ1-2	CASSLKASYGYTF	TGTGCCAGCAGTTTAAAGGCTAGCTATGGCTACACCTTC
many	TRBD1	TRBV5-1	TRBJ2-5	CASYDRVQETQYF	TGCGCCAGCTACGACAGGGTTCAAGAGACCCAGTACTTC
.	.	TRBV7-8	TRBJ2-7	CASSPPTLGPYEQYF	TGTGCCAGCAGCCCCCCCACCCTTGGCCCCTACGAGCAGTACTTC
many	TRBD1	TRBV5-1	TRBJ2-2	CASSLKVTGDGELFF	TGCGCCAGCAGCTTGAAGGTGACAGGGGACGGGGAGCTGTTTTTT
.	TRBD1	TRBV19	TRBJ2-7	CASSDRDRVVHEQYF	TGTGCCAGTAGTGACCGGGACAGGGTAGTCCACGAGCAGTACTTC
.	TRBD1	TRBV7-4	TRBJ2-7	CASTQGVSSYEQYF	TGTGCCAGCACCCAGGGGGTAAGCTCCTACGAGCAGTACTTC
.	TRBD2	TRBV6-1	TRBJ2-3	CASRRLAGTTDTQYF	TGTGCCAGCAGACGACTAGCGGGGACCACAGATACGCAGTATTTT
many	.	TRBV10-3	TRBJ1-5	CAISESVGSNQPQHF	TGTGCCATCAGTGAGTCTGTGGGGAGCAATCAGCCCCAGCATTTT
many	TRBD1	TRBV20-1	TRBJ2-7	CSGVGQGAYEQYF	TGCAGTGGCGTCGGACAGGGGGCCTACGAGCAGTACTTC
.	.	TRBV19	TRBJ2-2	CASSMWSGTAVGELFF	TGTGCCAGTAGTATGTGGTCAGGGACGGCCGTCGGGGAGCTGTTTTTT
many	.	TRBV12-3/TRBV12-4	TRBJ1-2	CASSLPPQGNYGYTF	TGTGCCAGCAGTCTGCCACCTCAGGGCAACTATGGCTACACCTTC
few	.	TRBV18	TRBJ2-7	CASSPVAGAYEQYF	TGTGCCAGCTCACCAGTAGCAGGGGCCTACGAGCAGTACTTC
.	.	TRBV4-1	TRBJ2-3	CASSQDRRDQGRDTQYF	TGCGCCAGCAGCCAAGATAGGCGGGACCAGGGCCGAGATACGCAGTATTTT